Below, 22 T cell receptor beta chains from the same sample are listed, as sequenced in a study of T cell responses to AZD1222 COVID-19 vaccine. Data came from immunoSEQ multiplex PCR; TCRdb stores just in-frame clones and leaves some out. The table includes some 90,000 clones, 70% to 90% detected once. The sample here was peripheral blood, taken on day 0 of AZD1222 vaccination. The receptors derive from an adult in good health.

The chain joins TRBV5-1 to TRBJ2-3; D not resolved. Germline V gives CDR1 SGHRS, CDR2 YFSETQ. This CDR3 is built from 11 residues. V was pared by 4 bases and J by 5 bases, with 5 bases between. The CDR3 here is CASSLKDTQYF. As DNA, the CDR3 is TGCGCCAGCAGCCTGAAAGATACGCAGTATTTT.

The chain links TRBV9 to TRBJ2-7, with D uncertain. Trimming cost V 4 bases and J 4 bases, with 15 bases left between them. CDR1 and CDR2 from the germline V gene are SGDLS and YYNGEE. This CDR3 region has 14 residues. In DNA form, the CDR3 reads TGTGCCAGCAGCCCCCGATTCGAATCTTACGAGCAGTACTTC. It encodes CASSPRFESYEQYF.

This rearrangement joins TRBV7-9 to TRBJ1-5, with D unresolved. V gave up 3 bases and J gave up 6 bases, with 9 bases separating them. The CDR3 spans 13 residues. CDR1 SEHNR and CDR2 FQNEAQ come from the germline V gene (reference sequence). CDR3 sequence: CASSLNDRQPQHF. The DNA for the CDR3 is TGTGCCAGCAGCTTGAACGACCGTCAGCCCCAGCATTTT. The whole variable domain, filled in from reference TRBV7-9 and TRBJ1-5, reads DTGVSQNPRHKITKRGQNVTFRCDPISEHNRLYWYRQTLGQGPEFLTYFQNEAQLEKSRLLSDRFSAERPKGSFSTLEIQRTEQGDSAMYLCASSLNDRQPQHFGDGTRLSIL.

CDR3 bases: TGCGCCAGCAGCTTGACTGGGGGCGACGAAAAACTGTTTTTT. Protein sequence: CASSLTGGDEKLFF. V is TRBV5-1 and J is TRBJ1-4, with TRBD1 as a possible D gene (6 bases). The CDR3 totals 14 residues. Per the germline V gene, CDR1 is SGHRS and CDR2 is YFSETQ. Deletions cut 1 base from V and 8 bases from J, with 12 bases between.

V gene TRBV28 combines with J gene TRBJ1-2; D is possibly TRBD1 (6 bases). V was shortened by 2 bases and J by 5 bases, with 15 bases between the two germline ends. This CDR3 comprises 15 residues. The germline V gene encodes CDR1 MDHEN and CDR2 SYDVKM. CDR3 in amino acids: CASSLGQLSPYGYTF. CDR3 DNA: TGTGCCAGCAGTTTAGGACAGCTTTCCCCTTATGGCTACACCTTC.

This chain uses TRBV12-5 with TRBJ2-6; D gene uncertain. Trimming took off 3 bases at V and 3 bases at J, with 6 bases between the two ends. CDR3 length: 14 amino acids. Germline V CDR1 and CDR2: LGHNT, FRNRAP. The CDR3 is CASGFPSGANVLTF. The CDR3 DNA reads as TGTGCTAGTGGTTTTCCCAGTGGGGCCAACGTCCTGACTTTC.

This sequence joins TRBV5-1 and TRBJ2-2; 8 nucleotides align to TRBD2. Per the germline V gene, CDR1 is SGHRS and CDR2 is YFSETQ. The CDR3 length is 16 residues. V dropped 4 bases and J dropped 8; count of bases not matched to a gene: 13. Here the CDR3 DNA reads TGCGCCAGCAGCGCGAGCTTCGGGACTAGTCTTGGGGAGCTGTTTTTT. This sequence encodes CASSASFGTSLGELFF.

This sequence joins TRBV4-2 and TRBJ2-1; 8 bases are shared with TRBD2. The germline V gene has CDR1 LGHNA and CDR2 YNFKEQ. With 1 base clipped from V and 10 bases from J, the junction kept 12 bases outside the gene matches. The CDR3 loop spans 16 amino acids. The CDR3 sequence is CASSQVPTSGAEEQFF. The CDR3 DNA is TGTGCCAGCAGCCAAGTTCCTACTAGCGGAGCTGAAGAGCAGTTCTTC.

This rearrangement joins TRBV7-2 to TRBJ2-7; D might be TRBD1 or TRBD2, each matching 5 bases. Trimming shortened V by 5 bases and J by 0 bases, and 8 bases separated the two germline ends. The CDR3 length is 13 residues. Looked up from germline, CDR1 is SGHTA and CDR2 is FQGNSA. The CDR3 reads CASSGTSSYEQYF. The CDR3 DNA is TGTGCCAGCAGCGGGACGAGCTCCTACGAGCAGTACTTC.

This clone was seen once. The CDR3 here is CASSVSSSHYGYTF. The CDR3 coding sequence is TGTGCCAGCAGCGTGAGCAGCTCCCACTATGGCTACACCTTC. The V gene is TRBV9, the J gene TRBJ1-2; D ambiguous. The CDR3 length is 14 residues. Trimming removed 2 bases from V and 3 bases from J, with 11 bases in between. CDR1 and CDR2 (germline): SGDLS, YYNGEE.

This clone was found once. The rearrangement uses TRBV19 and TRBJ1-5, with TRBD1 matching 7 bases. The germline V gene has CDR1 LNHDA and CDR2 SQIVND (reference sequence). This CDR3 is 16 amino acids long. The J segment lost 7 bases and the V segment lost 3 bases, leaving 12 bases of the junction unmatched. CDR3 amino acids: CASSIGQGVGGQPQHF. The CDR3, as DNA: TGTGCCAGTAGTATTGGTCAGGGGGTTGGTGGGCAGCCCCAGCATTTT.

The CDR3 region is CASSQGPSGAYEQYF. CDR3 DNA: TGTGCCAGCAGCCAAGGTCCCAGCGGGGCCTACGAGCAGTACTTC. V gene TRBV7-6 combines with J gene TRBJ2-7; TRBD2 agrees at 7 bases. The CDR3 length is 15 residues. V shed 5 bases, J shed 2 bases, and the junction held 9 bases outside the gene matches. CDR1 is SGHVS, CDR2 FNYEAQ, per germline.

In DNA form, the CDR3 reads TGCGCCAGCAGCTTGGAGGTTGCAACTAATGAAAAACTGTTTTTT. This sequence encodes CASSLEVATNEKLFF. The chain employs TRBV5-1 and TRBJ1-4, with D unresolved. This CDR3 has 15 residues. Trimming removed 0 bases from V and 0 bases from J, with 6 bases in between. Germline CDR1 SGHRS, CDR2 YFSETQ.

This chain uses TRBV3-1 (or the pseudogene TRBV3-2) with TRBJ1-1; 10 bases are shared with TRBD1. Germline V gives CDR1 LGHDT, CDR2 YNNKEL (reference sequence). V was clipped by 1 base and J by 11 bases; unmatched bases: 10. This CDR3 has 15 residues. The CDR3 reads CASSQGPTGGAWAFF. The CDR3 nucleotides are TGTGCCAGCAGCCAAGGTCCGACAGGGGGCGCCTGGGCTTTCTTT.

Only one count was recorded for this clone. This sample includes further DNA sequences coding for the same CDR3. The chain is built from TRBV28 and TRBJ2-7; 7 nucleotides line up with TRBD2. Germline CDR1 reads MDHEN; CDR2 reads SYDVKM. V lost 3 bases and J lost 3; bases outside the gene matches: 2. This CDR3 has 13 residues. CDR3 sequence (DNA): TGTGCCAGCAGTTTGCCGGGGGGCTACGAGCAGTACTTC. Residues: CASSLPGGYEQYF.

The gene calls are TRBV28 and TRBJ1-1, with TRBD1 matching 11 bases. V lost 6 bases to trimming and J lost 5 bases; unmatched junction nucleotides: 8. Germline loops: CDR1 MDHEN, CDR2 SYDVKM. The CDR3 has 15 residues. The chain's CDR3 is CASSQGQGAYTEAFF. As DNA, the CDR3 is TGTGCCAGCAGCCAAGGACAGGGGGCTTATACTGAAGCTTTCTTT.

The V gene is TRBV19, the J gene TRBJ1-5; 11 bases map to TRBD1. The V segment lost 6 bases and the J segment 0 bases; nucleotides outside the gene matches: 7. Germline CDR1 reads LNHDA; CDR2 reads SQIVND (reference sequence). CDR3 length: 17 amino acids. The CDR3: CASRTGQGASSNQPQHF. The CDR3, as DNA: TGTGCCAGTAGGACCGGACAGGGGGCTTCTAGCAATCAGCCCCAGCATTTT.

The chain combines TRBV24-1 with TRBJ2-3; 14 bases match TRBD2. Germline V lookup: CDR1 KGHDR, CDR2 SFDVKD. Unmatched junction bases numbered 2, after V lost 2 bases and J lost 5 bases. The CDR3 runs to 16 residues. The CDR3 region is CATSDSGTSGRDTQYF. The CDR3 DNA reads as TGTGCCACCAGTGATTCCGGGACTAGCGGGAGAGATACGCAGTATTTT.

The V call is TRBV7-8, the J call TRBJ2-7, with D maybe TRBD2 (5 bases). Trimming removed 6 bases from V and 2 bases from J, with 11 bases in between. This CDR3 spans 13 amino acids. Germline CDR1 reads SGHVS; CDR2 reads FQNEAQ. The DNA of the CDR3 is TGTGCCAGCAGTTCTGGACTCACCTACGAGCAGTACTTC. Residues: CASSSGLTYEQYF. Combining the CDR3 with reference TRBV7-8 and TRBJ2-7 gives the whole variable domain GAGVSQSPRYKVAKRGQDVALRCDPISGHVSLFWYQQALGQGPEFLTYFQNEAQLDKSGLPSDRFFAERPEGSVSTLKIQRTQQEDSAVYLCASSSGLTYEQYFGPGTRLTVT.

The chain employs TRBV4-3 and TRBJ2-3, with D possibly called TRBD1 or TRBD2 (6 bases each). Per germline, CDR1 LGHNA and CDR2 YSLEER. Trimming shortened V by 0 bases and J by 9 bases, and 13 bases separated the two germline ends. The CDR3 has 14 residues. CDR3: CASSQDGGGQTQYF. The CDR3 DNA reads TGCGCCAGCAGCCAAGATGGAGGGGGACAAACGCAGTATTTT.

The chain carries TRBV2 and TRBJ1-1; 7 nucleotides match TRBD1. J lost 4 bases, V lost 2 bases, and 4 bases had no gene match. The CDR3 is 14 residues long. Germline CDR1 SNHLY, CDR2 FYNNEI. In DNA form, the CDR3 reads TGTGCCAGCAGTGAAATCAGGGGGGGCACTGAAGCTTTCTTT. It encodes CASSEIRGGTEAFF.

The chain carries TRBV15 and TRBJ2-3, with 7 bases identical to TRBD2. V was pared by 0 bases and J by 4 bases, with 4 bases of the junction left unmatched. CDR1 and CDR2 from the germline V gene are LNHNV and YYDKDF (reference sequence). The length of the CDR3 is 15 residues. The CDR3 DNA sequence: TGTGCCACCAGCAGAGAGTACGGGAGGCCAGATACGCAGTATTTT. Protein sequence: CATSREYGRPDTQYF.